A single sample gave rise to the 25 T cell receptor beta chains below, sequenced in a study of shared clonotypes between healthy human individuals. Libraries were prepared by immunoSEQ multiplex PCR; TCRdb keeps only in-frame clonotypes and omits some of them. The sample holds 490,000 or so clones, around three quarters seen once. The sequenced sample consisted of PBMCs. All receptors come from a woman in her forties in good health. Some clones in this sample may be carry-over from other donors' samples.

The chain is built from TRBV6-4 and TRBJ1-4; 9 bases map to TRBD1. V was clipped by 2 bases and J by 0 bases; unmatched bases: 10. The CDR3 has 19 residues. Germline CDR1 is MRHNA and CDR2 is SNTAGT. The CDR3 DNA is TGTGCCAGCAGTGACAGGGGCCCGGGACAGGGAACAACTAATGAAAAACTGTTTTTT. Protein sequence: CASSDRGPGQGTTNEKLFF.

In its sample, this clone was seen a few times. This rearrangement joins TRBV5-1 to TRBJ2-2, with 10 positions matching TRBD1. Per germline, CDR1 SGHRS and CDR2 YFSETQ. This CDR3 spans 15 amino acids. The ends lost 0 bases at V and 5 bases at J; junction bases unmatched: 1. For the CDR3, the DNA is TGCGCCAGCAGCTTGGTGGGACAGGGGACCGGGGAGCTGTTTTTT. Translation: CASSLVGQGTGELFF.

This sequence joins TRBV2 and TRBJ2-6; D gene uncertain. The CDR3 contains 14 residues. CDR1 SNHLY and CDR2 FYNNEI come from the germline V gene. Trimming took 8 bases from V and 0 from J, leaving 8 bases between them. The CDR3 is CASDHSSGANVLTF. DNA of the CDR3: TGTGCCAGCGACCACAGCTCTGGGGCCAACGTCCTGACTTTC. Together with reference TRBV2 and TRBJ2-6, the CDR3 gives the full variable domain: EPEVTQTPSHQVTQMGQEVILRCVPISNHLYFYWYRQILGQKVEFLVSFYNNEISEKSEIFDDQFSVERPDGSNFTLKIRSTKLEDSAMYFCASDHSSGANVLTFGAGSRLTVL.

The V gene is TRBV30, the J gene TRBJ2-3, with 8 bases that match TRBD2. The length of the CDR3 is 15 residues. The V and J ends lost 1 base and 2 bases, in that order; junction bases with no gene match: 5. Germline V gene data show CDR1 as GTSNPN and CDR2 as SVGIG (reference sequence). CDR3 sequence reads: CAWSELADDTDTQYF. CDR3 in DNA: TGTGCCTGGAGTGAACTAGCGGACGACACAGATACGCAGTATTTT.

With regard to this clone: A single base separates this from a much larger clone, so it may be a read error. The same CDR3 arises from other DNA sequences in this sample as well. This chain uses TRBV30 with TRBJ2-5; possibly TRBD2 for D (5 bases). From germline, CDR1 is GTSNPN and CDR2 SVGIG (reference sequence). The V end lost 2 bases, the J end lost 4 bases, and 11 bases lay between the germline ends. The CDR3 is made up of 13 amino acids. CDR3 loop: CAWSRLAGETQYF. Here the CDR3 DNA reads TGTGCCTGGAGTCGACTGGCGGGAGAGACCCAGTACTTC. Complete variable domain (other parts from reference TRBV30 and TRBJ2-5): SQTIHQWPATLVQPVGSPLSLECTVEGTSNPNLYWYRQAAGRGLQLLFYSVGIGQISSEVPQNLSASRPQDRQFILSSKKLLLSDSGFYLCAWSRLAGETQYFGPGTRLLVL.

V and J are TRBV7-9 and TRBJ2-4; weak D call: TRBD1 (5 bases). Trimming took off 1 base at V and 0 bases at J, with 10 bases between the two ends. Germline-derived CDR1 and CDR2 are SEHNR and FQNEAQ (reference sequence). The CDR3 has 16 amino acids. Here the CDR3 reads CASSLGQGLAKNIQYF. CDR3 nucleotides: TGTGCCAGCAGCTTAGGGCAGGGCTTAGCCAAAAACATTCAGTACTTC. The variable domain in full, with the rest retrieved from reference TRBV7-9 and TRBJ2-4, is DTGVSQNPRHKITKRGQNVTFRCDPISEHNRLYWYRQTLGQGPEFLTYFQNEAQLEKSRLLSDRFSAERPKGSFSTLEIQRTEQGDSAMYLCASSLGQGLAKNIQYFGAGTRLSVL.

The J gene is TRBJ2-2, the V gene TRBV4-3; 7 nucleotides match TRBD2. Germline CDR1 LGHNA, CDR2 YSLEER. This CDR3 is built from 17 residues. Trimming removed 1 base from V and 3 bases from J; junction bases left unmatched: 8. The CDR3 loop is CASSQGGGGSHTGELFF. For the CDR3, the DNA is TGCGCCAGCAGCCAAGGAGGTGGCGGGAGCCACACCGGGGAGCTGTTTTTT.

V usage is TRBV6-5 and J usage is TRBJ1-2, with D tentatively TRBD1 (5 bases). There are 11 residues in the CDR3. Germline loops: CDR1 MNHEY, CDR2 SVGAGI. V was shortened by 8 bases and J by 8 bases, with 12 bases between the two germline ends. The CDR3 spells CASRGAYGYTF. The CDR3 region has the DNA TGTGCCAGCCGTGGGGCTTACGGCTACACCTTC.

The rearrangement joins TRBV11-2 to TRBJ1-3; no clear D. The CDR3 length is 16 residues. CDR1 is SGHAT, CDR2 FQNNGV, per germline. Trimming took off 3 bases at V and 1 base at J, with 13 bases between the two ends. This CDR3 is CASSLGLISSGNTIYF. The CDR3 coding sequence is TGTGCCAGCAGCTTGGGGTTGATCAGTTCTGGAAACACCATATATTTT. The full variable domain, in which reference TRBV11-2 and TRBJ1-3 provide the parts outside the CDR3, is EAGVAQSPRYKIIEKRQSVAFWCNPISGHATLYWYQQILGQGPKLLIQFQNNGVVDDSQLPKDRFSAERLKGVDSTLKIQPAKLEDSAVYLCASSLGLISSGNTIYFGEGSWLTVV.

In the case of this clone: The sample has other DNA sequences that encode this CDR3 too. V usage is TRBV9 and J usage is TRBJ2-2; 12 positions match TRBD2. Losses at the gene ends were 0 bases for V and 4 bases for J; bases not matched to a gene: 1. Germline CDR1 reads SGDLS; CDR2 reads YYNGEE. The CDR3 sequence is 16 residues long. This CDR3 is CASSVEGLAGTGELFF. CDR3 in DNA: TGTGCCAGCAGCGTAGAGGGACTAGCGGGCACCGGGGAGCTGTTTTTT.

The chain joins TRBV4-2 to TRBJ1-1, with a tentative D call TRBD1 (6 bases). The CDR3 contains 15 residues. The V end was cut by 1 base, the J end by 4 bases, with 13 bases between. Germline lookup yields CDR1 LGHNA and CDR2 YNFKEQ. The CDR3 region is CASSQVGGAGTEAFF. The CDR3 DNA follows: TGTGCCAGCAGCCAAGTAGGGGGGGCAGGCACTGAAGCTTTCTTT.

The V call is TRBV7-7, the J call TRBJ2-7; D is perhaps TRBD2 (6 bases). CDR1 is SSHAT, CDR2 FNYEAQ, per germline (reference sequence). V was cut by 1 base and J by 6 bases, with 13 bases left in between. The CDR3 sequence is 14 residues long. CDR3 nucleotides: TGTGCCAGCAGCTTAGAGGTGGCTAGCGTCGAGCAGTACTTC. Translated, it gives CASSLEVASVEQYF.

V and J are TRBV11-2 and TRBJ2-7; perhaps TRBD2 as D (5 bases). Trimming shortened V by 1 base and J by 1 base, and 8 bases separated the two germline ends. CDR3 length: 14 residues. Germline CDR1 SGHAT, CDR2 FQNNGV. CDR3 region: CASSLARTSYEQYF. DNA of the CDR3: TGTGCCAGCAGCTTAGCCAGGACTTCCTACGAGCAGTACTTC.

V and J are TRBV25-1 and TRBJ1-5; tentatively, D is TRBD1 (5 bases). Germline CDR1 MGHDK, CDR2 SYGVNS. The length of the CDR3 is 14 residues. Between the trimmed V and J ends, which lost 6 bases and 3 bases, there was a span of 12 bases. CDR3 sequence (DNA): TGTGCCAGCAGCCCCGGGGGGTCCAATCAGCCCCAGCATTTT. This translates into CASSPGGSNQPQHF. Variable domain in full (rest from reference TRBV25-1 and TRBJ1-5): EADIYQTPRYLVIGTGKKITLECSQTMGHDKMYWYQQDPGMELHLIHYSYGVNSTEKGDLSSESTVSRIRTEHFPLTLESARPSHTSQYLCASSPGGSNQPQHFGDGTRLSIL.

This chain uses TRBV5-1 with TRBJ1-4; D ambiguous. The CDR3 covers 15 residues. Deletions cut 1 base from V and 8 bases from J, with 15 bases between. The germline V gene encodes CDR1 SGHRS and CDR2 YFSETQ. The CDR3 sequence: CASSLSSTMGEKLFF. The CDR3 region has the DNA TGCGCCAGCAGCTTGTCAAGCACAATGGGGGAAAAACTGTTTTTT.

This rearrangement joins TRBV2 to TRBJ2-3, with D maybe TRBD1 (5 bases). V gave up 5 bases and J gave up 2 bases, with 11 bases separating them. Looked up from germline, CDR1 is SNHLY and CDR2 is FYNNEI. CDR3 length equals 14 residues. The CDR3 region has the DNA TGTGCCAGCAGTCTGGACGGACACACAGATACGCAGTATTTT. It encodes CASSLDGHTDTQYF.

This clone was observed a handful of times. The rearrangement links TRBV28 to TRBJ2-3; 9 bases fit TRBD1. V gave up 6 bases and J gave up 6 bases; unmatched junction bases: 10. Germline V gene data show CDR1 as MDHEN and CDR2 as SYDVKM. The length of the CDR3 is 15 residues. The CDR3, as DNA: TGTGCCAGCAGACAACAGGGGGCGCGGGTGGATACGCAGTATTTT. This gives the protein CASRQQGARVDTQYF.

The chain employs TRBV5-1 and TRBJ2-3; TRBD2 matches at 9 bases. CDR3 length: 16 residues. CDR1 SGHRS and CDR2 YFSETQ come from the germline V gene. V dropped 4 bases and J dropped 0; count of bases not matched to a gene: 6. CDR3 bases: TGCGCCAGCAGCCTCAATAGCGGGAGCAGCACAGATACGCAGTATTTT. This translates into CASSLNSGSSTDTQYF. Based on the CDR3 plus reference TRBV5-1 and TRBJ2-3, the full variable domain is KAGVTQTPRYLIKTRGQQVTLSCSPISGHRSVSWYQQTPGQGLQFLFEYFSETQRNKGNFPGRFSGRQFSNSRSEMNVSTLELGDSALYLCASSLNSGSSTDTQYFGPGTRLTVL.

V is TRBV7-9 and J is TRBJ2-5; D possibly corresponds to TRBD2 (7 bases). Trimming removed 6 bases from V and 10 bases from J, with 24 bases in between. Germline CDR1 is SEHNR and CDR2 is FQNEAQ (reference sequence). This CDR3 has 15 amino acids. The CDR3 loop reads CASRGQGKSRGGQYF. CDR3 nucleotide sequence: TGTGCCAGCAGGGGCCAGGGGAAGTCAAGGGGGGGCCAGTACTTC.

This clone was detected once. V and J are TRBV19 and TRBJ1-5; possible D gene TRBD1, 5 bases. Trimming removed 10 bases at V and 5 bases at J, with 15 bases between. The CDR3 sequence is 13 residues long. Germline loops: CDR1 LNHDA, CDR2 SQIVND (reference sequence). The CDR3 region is CATSSAGHQPQHF. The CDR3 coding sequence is TGTGCCACCTCTTCCGCGGGGCATCAGCCCCAGCATTTT.

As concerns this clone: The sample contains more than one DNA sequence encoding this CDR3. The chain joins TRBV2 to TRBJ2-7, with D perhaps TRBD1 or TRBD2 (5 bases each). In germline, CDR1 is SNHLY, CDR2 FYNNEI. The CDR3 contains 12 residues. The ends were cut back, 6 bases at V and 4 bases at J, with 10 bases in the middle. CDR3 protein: CASRGGGYEQYF. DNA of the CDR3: TGTGCCAGCAGGGGTGGGGGATACGAGCAGTACTTC.

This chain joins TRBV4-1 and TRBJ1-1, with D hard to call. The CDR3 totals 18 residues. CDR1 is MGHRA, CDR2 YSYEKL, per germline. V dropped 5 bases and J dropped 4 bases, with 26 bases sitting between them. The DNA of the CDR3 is TGCGCCAGCAGCTCCACCTCGAAAATCGGGGATTACATCACTGAAGCTTTCTTT. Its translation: CASSSTSKIGDYITEAFF.

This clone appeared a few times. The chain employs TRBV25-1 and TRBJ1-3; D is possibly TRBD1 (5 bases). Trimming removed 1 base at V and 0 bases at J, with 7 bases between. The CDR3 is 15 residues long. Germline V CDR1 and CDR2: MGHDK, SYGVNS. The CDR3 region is CASSESGGSGNTIYF. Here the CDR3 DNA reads TGTGCCAGCAGTGAATCGGGGGGCTCTGGAAACACCATATATTTT.

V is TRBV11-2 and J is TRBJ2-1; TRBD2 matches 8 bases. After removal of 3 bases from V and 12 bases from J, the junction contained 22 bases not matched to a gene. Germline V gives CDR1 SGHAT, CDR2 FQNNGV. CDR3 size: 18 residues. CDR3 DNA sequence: TGTGCCAGCAGCTTTATGCGGAGCGGGAGAGGCCCGGGAGGTGTGCAGTTCTTC. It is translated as CASSFMRSGRGPGGVQFF.

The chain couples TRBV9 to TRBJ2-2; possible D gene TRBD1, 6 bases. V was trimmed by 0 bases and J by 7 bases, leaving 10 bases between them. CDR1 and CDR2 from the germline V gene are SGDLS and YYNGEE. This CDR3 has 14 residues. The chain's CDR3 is CASSVDRGGGELFF. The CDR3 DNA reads TGTGCCAGCAGCGTAGACCGAGGGGGCGGGGAGCTGTTTTTT.